A single T cell receptor (beta chain) is shown here with its context. Per the study methods: It was from reference gene primer amplification that nucleated cell counts were estimated. Profiled with immunoSEQ multiplex PCR; TCRdb holds only in-frame clones, not every one. The DNA was the basis for D and trimming; V, J and clone size are from that table. Of under 150,000 clones in the sample, approximately 88% are singletons; the top ten hold around a quarter. The data are from a study of blood T cell repertoires in COVID-19. Study details: Acute and convalescent COVID-19 samples came from the United States, Italy and Spain.

The CDR3 runs to 13 residues. The V gene end was trimmed by 5 bases and the J gene end by 7 bases; junction bases not matched to a gene: 5. CDR1 and CDR2 (germline): SNHLY, FYNNEI. This clonotype originated in a human donor in a cohort sampled during active COVID-19. This chain joins TRBV2 and TRBJ1-5; 7 nucleotides line up with TRBD1. The specimen sequenced was peripheral blood. Here the CDR3 reads CASSRQGEQPQHF. In DNA form, the CDR3 reads TGTGCCAGCAGTCGACAGGGCGAACAGCCCCAGCATTTT.